This record concerns one TCR beta chain sequence. Its antigen is not yet known. No clone much larger than this one lies a single base away; base qualities are absent. The data originate from a study of technical replicates of blood from a few donors (dated by TCRdb to 2015 to 2018). The library was generated by the immunoSEQ multiplex PCR assay. TCRdb re-hosts the immuneACCESS table, in-frame sequences only. Its copies lack some clones; in the studies checked, an unresolved V gene accounts for under half of them, and the cause for the rest is not known. This sample lists around 13,000 clones; around 83% were detected once. 9.5% to 15% of the sample belongs to the ten largest clones. Looking up the germline V gene yields CDR1 MNHEY and CDR2 SVGAGI. The CDR3 runs 15 residues from the cysteine to the phenylalanine. The sequence is cut down to CDR3 DNA, 45 bases in frame from base 1. Trimming removed 3 bases from V and 3 bases from J, leaving 12 bases between the germline ends.

Sequencing was performed on PBMCs. The chain employs TRBV6-5 and TRBJ2-1; perhaps TRBD1 is the D gene, with 6 bases matching. This TCR was recovered from a human donor in good health. The bases are TGTGCCAGCAGTTATACAGGGAACCTCTACAATGAGCAGTTCTTC. Translated, it reads CASSYTGNLYNEQFF.